This T cell receptor (beta chain) was retrieved from a study of T cells in Graves' hyperthyroidism and ophthalmopathy. As for the study in general: Pretreatment peripheral blood was obtained at initial diagnosis.

Isolation of PBMCs was performed on about 10 ml fresh peripheral blood. This clonotype is termed medium-sized (0.01 to 0.1%). What it recognizes is unknown. CDR1 and CDR2 (germline): KGHDR, SFDVKD. The CDR3 covers 15 residues. V lost 4 bases to trimming and J lost 4 bases; unmatched junction nucleotides: 7. The study, taken as a whole, reports: Ophthalmopathy cases were set apart from stable hyperthyroidism by a 13 V-J model.

RNA transcripts served as the template for amplifying TCR beta CDR3 regions. The TCR CDR3 was amplified in a first-round RT-PCR using the HTBI primer set. MiXCR, applied by TCRdb to the multiplex PCR reads, yields one record per CDR3 protein. The sample has 40,000 to 65,000 distinct CDR3 sequences; approximately 48% are singletons. The receptor was isolated from a woman aged 45-60 years with Graves' ophthalmopathy. Material: blood. This chain links TRBV24-1 with TRBJ2-5, with 8 nucleotides matching TRBD1. The DNA for the CDR3 is TGTGCCACCAGTGACCCGACAGGGGTCGGAGAGACCCAGTACTTC. This gives the protein CATSDPTGVGETQYF.